Listed here is a single TCR beta chain. The sample belongs to a study of somatic mutations in cytotoxic T cells in rheumatoid arthritis. The healthy control group was made up of blood donors, who had a median age of roughly 60 years (range about 20-80) and were around 55% female. The study pulled out CD4+ and CD8+ cells with positive magnetic bead selection and then checked their purity by flow cytometry. Per germline, CDR1 MGHDK and CDR2 SYGVNS. The CDR3 extends over 15 amino acids. With 4 bases removed from V and 0 bases from J, the gap between germline ends came to 9 bases. The table came from immunoSEQ multiplex PCR; TCRdb's copy has only in-frame clones and leaves some out. This sample has tens of thousands of clones, with about 86% found just once.

The specimen sequenced was CD8+ T cells sorted from blood. This sequence originates from a woman in her 50s in good health. The chain couples TRBV25-1 to TRBJ1-4; tentatively, D is TRBD1 (5 bases). DNA for the CDR3: TGTGCCAGCAGTGTTGGGACGGCAACTAATGAAAAACTGTTTTTT. It specifies CASSVGTATNEKLFF.